This T cell receptor (beta chain) derives from a study of blood T cell repertoires in COVID-19. For the study at large: Researchers got acute and convalescent COVID-19 samples from the United States, Italy and Spain. PBMCs, B-cell-depleted T cells, or T cells were the source of the cDNA or gDNA that made up the material.

Methods used by the authors: Amplified reference gene primers provided the basis for estimating nucleated cell counts. Sequencing was performed with immunoSEQ multiplex PCR; in TCRdb, only in-frame clones are kept and a portion is missing. V, J and clone size are those of that table, while D and trimming were read from the DNA. Of more than 85,000 clones in the sample, 82% were seen once. CDR1 and CDR2 from the germline V gene are SGHAT and FQNNGV. This CDR3 spans 11 amino acids. Trimming took off 1 base at V and 12 bases at J, with 7 bases between the two ends. The source material was peripheral blood. The receptor comes from a woman over 75 with acute or convalescent COVID-19. V is TRBV11-2 and J is TRBJ2-1; D may be TRBD2 (6 bases). CDR3 bases: TGTGCCAGCAGCTTAGGCGGGACGCAGTTCTTC. As protein: CASSLGGTQFF.